A single sample gave rise to the 3 T cell receptor beta chains below, sequenced in a study of T cell repertoires in aging, cancer and after chemotherapy. TRB rearrangements spanning V, D and J were amplified using mixed TRB-A/B primers. MiXCR, applied by TCRdb to the multiplex PCR reads, yields one record per CDR3 protein. The sample yields about 1,700 distinct CDR3 sequences, roughly 30% seen once. The template was genomic DNA from peripheral blood, not RNA. Specimen: blood. These receptors came from a human donor with a blood cancer.

In this sample, this clonotype turned up a few times. The CDR3 nucleotides are TGTGCCAGCAGCCAAAGGCCGACAGAAATGAACACTGAAGCTTTCTTT. It encodes CASSQRPTEMNTEAFF. The chain links TRBV12-3 or TRBV12-4 to TRBJ1-1, with D possibly TRBD1 on 5 matching bases. This CDR3 has 16 residues. Trimming removed 6 bases at V and 0 bases at J, with 17 bases between.

The chain recombines TRBV5-1 with TRBJ2-5; D unresolved. Trimming removed 3 bases from V and 1 base from J, with 10 bases in between. This CDR3 has 14 amino acids. Germline CDR1 is SGHRS and CDR2 is YFSETQ. The CDR3 region has the DNA TGCGCCAGCAGCTCGTTACCCGGCCAAGAGACCCAGTACTTC. Residues: CASSSLPGQETQYF.

The chain joins TRBV20-1 to TRBJ2-7; 7 bases agree with TRBD2. The CDR3 has 15 amino acids. Germline CDR1 is DFQATT and CDR2 is SNEGSKA (reference sequence). The junction had 13 bases not matched to a gene; V was cut back by 5 bases and J by 3 bases. The CDR3 DNA reads as TGCAGTGCTGGGGGAGGGCAGGGAAAAGGCTACGAGCAGTACTTC. It specifies CSAGGGQGKGYEQYF.